Given below is one T cell receptor beta chain in context. In the source study's methods: By means of reference gene primer amplification, nucleated cell counts were estimated. The data were produced by immunoSEQ multiplex PCR, yet TCRdb's version contains in-frame clones alone and is incomplete. The D gene and trimming were derived from the DNA, and the V and J assignments and clone size from that table. The table records about 100,000 clones, 70% to 90% of them present only once. The data originate from a study of blood T cell repertoires in COVID-19. The CDR3 contains 15 residues. The junction had 10 bases not matched to a gene; V was cut back by 6 bases and J by 6 bases. Germline V CDR1 and CDR2: SGHAT, FQNNGV.

The receptor comes from a man in his fifties with active or convalescent COVID-19. The V gene is TRBV11-2, the J gene TRBJ2-3; 9 bases are a match to TRBD2. The sample was peripheral blood. CDR3 in DNA: TGTGCCAGCAGGAGGACTAGCGAGAAAGGGGATACGCAGTATTTT. This encodes CASRRTSEKGDTQYF.